The 29 T cell receptor beta chains below were found in one sample sequenced in a study of T cells in Graves' hyperthyroidism and ophthalmopathy. Authors of the study amplified TCR beta CDR3 regions from RNA transcripts. During a first-round RT-PCR of the TCR CDR3, the HTBI primer set was used. TCRdb re-derived calls from the multiplex PCR reads in MiXCR, one entry per CDR3 protein. The sample contains about 570,000 distinct CDR3 sequences, 46% of which appear only once. The sequencing input was peripheral blood or thyroid tissue (not recorded which). Receptors originate from an adult woman with Graves' disease, either hyperthyroidism or ophthalmopathy (not recorded which).

This clonotype was counted a single time. This may come from a read error, since a much larger clone is one base off. The rearrangement links TRBV6-5 to TRBJ1-2; weak D call: TRBD1 (5 bases). Looked up from germline, CDR1 is MNHEY and CDR2 is SVGAGI. V was clipped by 2 bases and J by 1 base, with 11 bases between them. The CDR3 is made up of 15 amino acids. The CDR3 protein is CASSYPSGSNYGYTF. CDR3 nucleotides: TGTGCCAGCAGTTACCCGTCAGGGAGTAACTATGGCTACACCTTC.

The chain recombines TRBV15 with TRBJ2-5, with TRBD2 matching over 7 bases. The length of the CDR3 is 16 residues. The V gene's germline CDR1 is LNHNV and CDR2 YYDKDF (reference sequence). Germline trimming cut 0 bases from V and 5 bases from J; bases unmatched to any gene: 9. The CDR3 DNA reads TGTGCCACCAGCAGAGATCCCGAGGGAGGGGTGGAGACCCAGTACTTC. Its translation: CATSRDPEGGVETQYF.

In its sample, this clonotype was seen many times. The rearrangement joins TRBV7-3 to TRBJ1-1; TRBD1 agrees at 8 bases. The CDR3 extends over 14 amino acids. Per the germline V gene, CDR1 is SGHTA and CDR2 is FQGTGA. The V segment lost 4 bases and the J segment 3 bases; nucleotides outside the gene matches: 4. In DNA form, the CDR3 reads TGTGCCAGCAGCTCCCAGGGGGCGGACACTGAAGCTTTCTTT. Translation gives CASSSQGADTEAFF.

The chain links TRBV29-1 to TRBJ1-5, with 10 bases matching TRBD1. The CDR3 is 14 residues long. CDR1 SQVTM and CDR2 ANQGSEA come from the germline V gene. The J segment lost 3 bases and the V segment lost 6 bases, leaving 5 bases of the junction unmatched. The CDR3 DNA reads TGCAGCGTGGTCGGGACAGGGGCCAATCAGCCCCAGCATTTT. This encodes CSVVGTGANQPQHF. The whole variable domain, filled in from reference TRBV29-1 and TRBJ1-5, reads SAVISQKPSRDICQRGTSLTIQCQVDSQVTMMFWYRQQPGQSLTLIATANQGSEATYESGFVIDKFPISRPNLTFSTLTVSNMSPEDSSIYLCSVVGTGANQPQHFGDGTRLSIL.

This clonotype was detected only a few times. V gene TRBV5-1 combines with J gene TRBJ1-2, with D unresolved. The CDR3 has 14 amino acids. Germline V lookup: CDR1 SGHRS, CDR2 YFSETQ. V lost 0 bases and J 6 bases, leaving 12 bases between the germline ends. The CDR3 DNA reads TGCGCCAGCAGCTTGGTGTCACGAACGAATGGCTACACCTTC. This translates into CASSLVSRTNGYTF.

For the CDR3, the DNA is TGTGCCAGCAGCTTAGCGTCCGGGACTAGCGGGGGGACGTACACCGGGGAGCTGTTTTTT. Encoded protein: CASSLASGTSGGTYTGELFF. The chain is built from TRBV7-6 and TRBJ2-2; TRBD2 aligns across 15 bases. The CDR3 is 20 residues long. Germline assignment: CDR1 SGHVS and CDR2 FNYEAQ. The trim removed 0 bases at V and 3 bases at J, leaving 8 bases unmatched.

This clonotype showed up many times. J is TRBJ1-6 and V is TRBV4-1, with 8 nucleotides matching TRBD1. V lost 11 bases to trimming and J lost 10 bases; unmatched junction nucleotides: 7. CDR1 is MGHRA, CDR2 YSYEKL, per germline. This CDR3 region has 12 residues. DNA for the CDR3: TGCGCCGCCGGGGACAGGCCCTCACCCCTCCACTTT. Protein sequence: CAAGDRPSPLHF.

V usage is TRBV9 and J usage is TRBJ2-7, with 10 bases matching TRBD1. This CDR3 has 16 amino acids. V lost 3 bases to trimming and J lost 6 bases; unmatched junction nucleotides: 12. Germline V gene lookup returns CDR1 SGDLS and CDR2 YYNGEE. The chain's CDR3 is CASSGSRDRGRGEQYF. The CDR3 bases are TGTGCCAGCAGCGGATCCCGGGACAGGGGTCGAGGCGAGCAGTACTTC. Drawing the rest from reference TRBV9 and TRBJ2-7, the complete variable domain is DSGVTQTPKHLITATGQRVTLRCSPRSGDLSVYWYQQSLDQGLQFLIQYYNGEERAKGNILERFSAQQFPDLHSELNLSSLELGDSALYFCASSGSRDRGRGEQYFGPGTRLTVT.

This clonotype was seen a handful of times. This chain joins TRBV7-2 and TRBJ2-6; D may be TRBD1 (5 bases). This CDR3 is built from 14 residues. The germline V gene encodes CDR1 SGHTA and CDR2 FQGNSA. The V and J ends lost 5 bases and 5 bases respectively, with 10 bases between them. The DNA for the CDR3 is TGTGCCAGCAGCCAGGGCTCGAGGGCCAACGTCCTGACTTTC. The encoded protein is CASSQGSRANVLTF.

The chain joins TRBV6-1 to TRBJ2-7; D is perhaps TRBD1 (6 bases). Per germline, CDR1 MNHNS and CDR2 SASEGT. The ends were cut back, 8 bases at V and 2 bases at J, with 16 bases in the middle. The CDR3 loop spans 14 amino acids. The CDR3 loop is CASCLRDTTYEQYF. The CDR3 DNA follows: TGTGCCAGCTGCCTTCGGGACACAACCTACGAGCAGTACTTC.

This clonotype was seen a single time. The junction departs from the called germline gene at one end, perhaps through a read error. This rearrangement joins TRBV10-3 to TRBJ2-5; D is unclear. Looked up from germline, CDR1 is ENHRY and CDR2 is SYGVKD. The length of the CDR3 is 8 residues. CDR3 in amino acids: CAISGQNF. The DNA of the CDR3 is TGTGCCATCAGTGGCCAGAACTTC.

This clonotype has ten or more counts. The chain has TRBV6-5 and TRBJ1-5; D remains ambiguous. Germline CDR1 and CDR2: MNHEY and SVGAGI. The V end was cut by 5 bases, the J end by 0 bases, with 8 bases between. The CDR3 loop spans 14 amino acids. Written as DNA, the CDR3 is TGTGCCAGCAGTCTGGCCGTTAGCAATCAGCCCCAGCATTTT. Protein: CASSLAVSNQPQHF.

This clonotype showed up just once. CDR3 in DNA: TGCAGTGCTAGATTACTAGCGGGAGACTTGGAGACCCAGTACTTC. Translation gives CSARLLAGDLETQYF. The chain carries TRBV20-1 and TRBJ2-5, with 11 positions matching TRBD2. Germline V gene data show CDR1 as DFQATT and CDR2 as SNEGSKA (reference sequence). This CDR3 has 15 amino acids. J lost 5 bases, V lost 2 bases, and 7 bases had no gene match.

This clonotype has ten or more counts. The V gene is TRBV7-9, the J gene TRBJ1-2; the match to TRBD1 covers 12 bases. V trimming: 3 bases; J trimming: 7 bases; junction bases outside the gene matches: 9. This CDR3 spans 16 amino acids. Germline assignment: CDR1 SEHNR and CDR2 FQNEAQ (reference sequence). CDR3 sequence reads: CASSLGQGAQLGGYTF. The CDR3 DNA is TGTGCCAGCAGCTTGGGACAGGGGGCGCAGTTGGGTGGCTACACCTTC. Using reference TRBV7-9 and TRBJ1-2 for the parts outside the CDR3, the full variable domain is DTGVSQNPRHKITKRGQNVTFRCDPISEHNRLYWYRQTLGQGPEFLTYFQNEAQLEKSRLLSDRFSAERPKGSFSTLEIQRTEQGDSAMYLCASSLGQGAQLGGYTFGSGTRLTVV.

As DNA, the CDR3 is TGTGCCAGTAGTGTCGGACTATTAGACACCGGGGAGCTGTTTTTT. It yields the protein CASSVGLLDTGELFF. The rearrangement joins TRBV7-8 to TRBJ2-2, with D perhaps matching TRBD2 (6 bases). The CDR3 covers 15 residues. The germline gives CDR1 SGHVS, CDR2 FQNEAQ. Trimming left V 9 bases short and J 3 bases short, with 17 bases between.

This clonotype has a handful of counts. The V call is TRBV7-6, the J call TRBJ1-3; D unclear. The CDR3 covers 15 residues. The germline gives CDR1 SGHVS, CDR2 FNYEAQ. The V end lost 7 bases, the J end lost 4 bases, and 17 bases lay between the germline ends. The CDR3 sequence: CASTATNKGGNTIYF. Written as DNA, the CDR3 is TGTGCCAGCACCGCAACGAACAAAGGAGGAAACACCATATATTTT.

This clonotype has ten or more counts. V and J are TRBV10-3 and TRBJ1-5; D is possibly TRBD1 (5 bases). Trimming pared 6 bases from V and 5 bases from J, leaving 17 bases between. CDR1 and CDR2 (germline): ENHRY, SYGVKD. This CDR3 has 15 residues. CDR3 in DNA: TGTGCCATCAGGCAGCAGGGCGCCCCCGATCAGCCCCAGCATTTT. This codes for CAIRQQGAPDQPQHF.

The chain combines TRBV29-1 with TRBJ1-2, with D possibly matching TRBD1 (6 bases). CDR3 size: 14 residues. Deletions cut 4 bases from V and 4 bases from J, with 16 bases between. Germline assignment: CDR1 SQVTM and CDR2 ANQGSEA. The CDR3 DNA is TGCAGCGTTGTAGTTCAGGGGTTGGGCTATGGCTACACCTTC. It encodes CSVVVQGLGYGYTF.

The chain employs TRBV20-1 and TRBJ2-7; no clear D gene. Germline values: CDR1 DFQATT, CDR2 SNEGSKA (reference sequence). The CDR3 runs to 12 residues. With 3 bases removed from V and 3 bases from J, the gap between germline ends came to 9 bases. In DNA form, the CDR3 reads TGCAGTGCTAGCCACCCGAACTACGAGCAGTACTTC. Encoded protein: CSASHPNYEQYF.

The chain is built from TRBV27 and TRBJ1-5, with TRBD1 identical over 12 bases. Germline V CDR1 and CDR2: MNHEY, SMNVEV (reference sequence). V gave up 7 bases and J gave up 7 bases; unmatched junction bases: 5. This CDR3 is 14 amino acids long. CDR3 amino acids: CASKGTGGHQPQHF. CDR3 in DNA: TGTGCCAGCAAGGGGACAGGGGGCCACCAGCCCCAGCATTTT.

The gene calls are TRBV7-9 and TRBJ2-7; D tentatively fits TRBD1 or TRBD2 (5 bases each). Germline values: CDR1 SEHNR, CDR2 FQNEAQ (reference sequence). CDR3 length equals 11 residues. Trimming took off 5 bases at V and 9 bases at J, with 11 bases between the two ends. Here the CDR3 reads CASSEARGQYF. CDR3 sequence (DNA): TGTGCCAGCAGCGAGGCGAGGGGGCAGTACTTC.

This clonotype has ten or more counts. The chain has TRBV7-2 and TRBJ2-2; TRBD2 matches at 14 bases. The V gene's germline CDR1 is SGHTA and CDR2 FQGNSA. Unmatched junction bases numbered 7, after V lost 3 bases and J lost 4 bases. This CDR3 region has 18 residues. CDR3 amino acids: CASSLGGTSGRVTGELFF. Written as DNA, the CDR3 is TGTGCCAGCAGCTTGGGAGGGACTAGCGGGAGAGTCACCGGGGAGCTGTTTTTT.

The chain carries TRBV3-1 and TRBJ2-7, with TRBD2 identical over 8 bases. Losses at the gene ends were 4 bases for V and 2 bases for J; bases not matched to a gene: 13. Per germline, CDR1 LGHDT and CDR2 YNNKEL (reference sequence). CDR3 length equals 17 residues. CDR3 sequence reads: CASSLGGTSGRTYEQYF. DNA for the CDR3: TGTGCCAGCAGCCTCGGGGGCACTAGCGGCCGTACCTACGAGCAGTACTTC.

The rearrangement links TRBV29-1 to TRBJ2-7; D is uncertain. The germline gives CDR1 SQVTM, CDR2 ANQGSEA. Trimming removed 0 bases at V and 9 bases at J, with 6 bases between. The CDR3 sequence is 10 residues long. The CDR3 coding sequence is TGCAGCGTTGAAGATACTGCGCAGTACTTC. This translates into CSVEDTAQYF.

This chain links TRBV20-1 with TRBJ2-5; 10 bases map to TRBD2. Trimming took 8 bases from V and 3 from J; bases not matched to a gene: 3. The CDR3 runs 12 residues. Looked up from germline, CDR1 is DFQATT and CDR2 is SNEGSKA (reference sequence). This chain's CDR3 is CSKLAGEETQYF. The CDR3 nucleotides are TGCAGTAAGCTAGCGGGAGAAGAGACCCAGTACTTC.

This chain connects TRBV27 to TRBJ2-7; maybe TRBD2 (5 bases). The ends were cut back, 0 bases at V and 6 bases at J, with 9 bases in the middle. CDR3 length equals 13 residues. Looked up from germline, CDR1 is MNHEY and CDR2 is SMNVEV (reference sequence). The CDR3 loop is CASSLSRRGEQYF. CDR3 in DNA: TGTGCCAGCAGTTTATCACGTCGGGGCGAGCAGTACTTC.

This clonotype was counted only a few times. This chain links TRBV25-1 with TRBJ1-5, with TRBD1 identical over 9 bases. The germline V gene has CDR1 MGHDK and CDR2 SYGVNS. V was clipped by 4 bases and J by 1 base; unmatched bases: 8. The CDR3 contains 17 residues. This CDR3 reads CASSATDRGVSNQPQHF. Here the CDR3 DNA reads TGTGCCAGCAGTGCAACCGACAGGGGGGTAAGCAATCAGCCCCAGCATTTT.

Many counts were recorded for this clonotype. Its ends do not fully match the called genes, so a read error is possible. The rearrangement links TRBV10-2 to TRBJ1-2, with 11 bases aligning to TRBD1. CDR1 is WSHSY, CDR2 SAAADI, per germline. This CDR3 has 12 amino acids. This CDR3 reads CASSESSGQGDF. CDR3 bases: TGCGCCAGCAGTGAGTCCTCGGGACAGGGGGACTTC.

The chain uses TRBV15 and TRBJ1-2; D might be TRBD1 (6 bases). The V end was cut by 2 bases, the J end by 4 bases, with 17 bases between. The length of the CDR3 is 16 residues. Germline-derived CDR1 and CDR2 are LNHNV and YYDKDF (reference sequence). Here the CDR3 reads CATSRKYRDPLYGYTF. The CDR3 coding sequence is TGTGCCACCAGCAGAAAATACAGGGATCCACTCTATGGCTACACCTTC.